This passage covers 3 T cell receptor beta chains from one sample sequenced in a study of molecular identifiers for immune sequencing clone quantification. One entry per CDR3 protein, called by TCRdb with MiXCR from the PCR reads. This table holds 85,000 to 90,000 distinct CDR3 sequences, around a quarter found once. Material for sequencing was naive CD8+ T cells from blood, with Jurkat cell RNA spiked in. The subset: FACS-sorted CD8+CD4-CCR7+CD45RA+ naive T cells. The receptor source for this set is a human donor in good health. Some libraries in this study had Jurkat cell RNA spiked in.

A word on this clonotype: This may arise from a read error, as a much more abundant clone is one base away. V and J are TRBV4-1 and TRBJ1-1; D not resolved. The CDR3 runs 12 residues. The V end lost 4 bases, the J end lost 4 bases, and 7 bases lay between the germline ends. Per the germline V gene, CDR1 is MGHRA and CDR2 is YSYEKL. The CDR3 reads CASSRASTEAFF. For the CDR3, the DNA is TGCGCCAGCAGCCGGGCCAGCACTGAAGCTTTCTTT.

The CDR3: CASSVDAGTEQYF. For the CDR3, the DNA is TGTGCCAGCAGCGTGGACGCAGGGACCGAGCAGTACTTC. The V gene is TRBV9, the J gene TRBJ2-7; D could derive from TRBD1 or TRBD2 (5 bases each). With 2 bases removed from V and 6 bases from J, the gap between germline ends came to 12 bases. Germline-derived CDR1 and CDR2 are SGDLS and YYNGEE. There are 13 residues in the CDR3.

About this clonotype itself: One base away lies a much larger clone, so this may be a sequencing read error. The chain combines TRBV20-1 with TRBJ2-7; TRBD2 agrees at 7 bases. This CDR3 comprises 15 residues. The germline V gene has CDR1 DFQATT and CDR2 SNEGSKA (reference sequence). CDR3 coding DNA: TGCAGTGCTAGACCTTACGAAAGGCGGGACTACGAGCCGTACTTC. Translating gives CSARPYERRDYEPYF.